This entry lists 16 T cell receptor beta chains sequenced from one sample in a study of cytomegalovirus exposure and HLA in healthy donors. The primer mix had 60 Vbeta and 13 Jbeta primers. The protocol was immunoSEQ multiplex PCR, while the TCRdb copy is restricted to in-frame clones and leaves out a portion. Here the sample spans under 200,000 clones, approximately 78% being singletons. Sequencing used PBMCs. The origin of the receptors is a woman in her 30s in good health and CMV-seropositive.

The rearrangement links TRBV2 to TRBJ1-1; the match to TRBD1 covers 7 bases. This CDR3 contains 13 residues. Trimming at V came to 6 bases and at J to 7 bases, leaving 8 bases not matched to a gene. Germline CDR1 and CDR2: SNHLY and FYNNEI. The CDR3 reads CASSRGTVGEAFF. CDR3 nucleotides: TGTGCCAGCAGCCGAGGGACAGTTGGTGAAGCTTTCTTT. Filled out from reference TRBV2 and TRBJ1-1, the complete variable domain reads EPEVTQTPSHQVTQMGQEVILRCVPISNHLYFYWYRQILGQKVEFLVSFYNNEISEKSEIFDDQFSVERPDGSNFTLKIRSTKLEDSAMYFCASSRGTVGEAFFGQGTRLTVV.

The V gene is TRBV15, the J gene TRBJ2-1; a weak D match, TRBD2 (6 bases). V gave up 0 bases and J gave up 6 bases, with 18 bases separating them. The CDR3 is 17 amino acids. Germline CDR1 reads LNHNV; CDR2 reads YYDKDF (reference sequence). The CDR3 region is CATSRDMWGSGVNEQFF. The CDR3 DNA sequence: TGTGCCACCAGCAGAGATATGTGGGGGTCGGGGGTCAATGAGCAGTTCTTC.

The chain carries TRBV6-6 and TRBJ1-1; D uncertain. The CDR3 runs 15 residues. CDR1 and CDR2 from the germline V gene are MNHNY and SVGAGI (reference sequence). V shed 5 bases and J shed 0 bases, with 13 bases lying between them. The CDR3 DNA reads as TGTGCCAGCAGTCCTTTACTTCTGATGAACACTGAAGCTTTCTTT. This sequence encodes CASSPLLLMNTEAFF.

CDR3: CASSSTGAGTDTQYF. DNA for the CDR3: TGTGCCAGCAGCTCGACAGGGGCAGGCACAGATACGCAGTATTTT. This rearrangement joins TRBV7-9 to TRBJ2-3; 8 bases are shared with TRBD1. Germline V gene sequence: CDR1 SEHNR, CDR2 FQNEAQ (reference sequence). This CDR3 is built from 15 residues. V was pared by 4 bases and J by 1 base, with 4 bases of the junction left unmatched.

The chain is built from TRBV27 and TRBJ1-2, with a possible D match to TRBD1 (5 bases). Trimming shortened V by 8 bases and J by 3 bases, and 19 bases separated the two germline ends. Germline V lookup: CDR1 MNHEY, CDR2 SMNVEV (reference sequence). The CDR3 has 15 residues. Here the CDR3 DNA reads TGTGCCAGCGACGTTCTTAGGGGTGTAGACTATGGCTACACCTTC. Encoded protein: CASDVLRGVDYGYTF.

The V call is TRBV7-2, the J call TRBJ2-5, with D unresolved. CDR1 is SGHTA and CDR2 is FQGNSA in the germline V gene. V was cut by 2 bases and J by 3 bases, with 7 bases left in between. CDR3 length equals 13 residues. The CDR3 loop reads CASSLWQEETQYF. CDR3 DNA sequence: TGTGCCAGCAGCTTATGGCAGGAAGAGACCCAGTACTTC. The variable domain in full, completed from reference TRBV7-2 and TRBJ2-5, reads GAGVSQSPSNKVTEKGKDVELRCDPISGHTALYWYRQSLGQGLEFLIYFQGNSAPDKSGLPSDRFSAERTGGSVSTLTIQRTQQEDSAVYLCASSLWQEETQYFGPGTRLLVL.

J is TRBJ2-3 and V is TRBV29-1, with unresolved D. With 6 bases removed from V and 0 bases from J, the gap between germline ends came to 10 bases. Germline CDR1 is SQVTM and CDR2 is ANQGSEA. This CDR3 is 13 amino acids long. The CDR3 loop is CSVQQSSTDTQYF. The CDR3 nucleotides are TGCAGCGTCCAACAATCTAGCACAGATACGCAGTATTTT.

This clone was observed a handful of times. V gene TRBV11-2 combines with J gene TRBJ1-2; D gene ambiguous. The CDR3 sequence is 14 residues long. Germline loops: CDR1 SGHAT, CDR2 FQNNGV. V shed 1 base and J shed 5 bases, with 11 bases lying between them. CDR3 DNA: TGTGCCAGCAGCTTAGTAGGCGGGATGTATGGCTACACCTTC. The encoded protein is CASSLVGGMYGYTF.

The chain carries TRBV30 and TRBJ1-4, with D uncertain. Germline values: CDR1 GTSNPN, CDR2 SVGIG (reference sequence). The CDR3 is 16 amino acids. Trimming took 0 bases from V and 5 from J, leaving 16 bases between them. The CDR3 loop reads CAWSVGKGGSNEKLFF. In DNA, the CDR3 is TGTGCCTGGAGTGTAGGGAAAGGAGGCAGCAATGAAAAACTGTTTTTT.

Points on this clone: Germline and junction disagree at one end, which may indicate a read error. The V call is TRBV9, the J call TRBJ1-5, with D uncertain. The V gene's germline CDR1 is SGDLS and CDR2 YYNGEE. The CDR3 is 15 residues long. The CDR3 DNA sequence: TGTGCCGGCAGCGTAGGGCTAGCAACCAATCAGCCCCAGCATTTT. It yields the protein CAGSVGLATNQPQHF.

J is TRBJ2-5 and V is TRBV4-3, with 8 bases lining up with TRBD2. Germline V gene data show CDR1 as LGHNA and CDR2 as YSLEER. The J segment lost 5 bases and the V segment lost 3 bases, leaving 8 bases of the junction unmatched. CDR3 length equals 15 residues. CDR3 in DNA: TGCGCCAGCAGCCATGGACCGGGGGGGCGGGAGACCCAGTACTTC. Its translation is CASSHGPGGRETQYF.

This clone came up a few times. The chain employs TRBV2 and TRBJ2-1, with 7 bases aligning to TRBD1. V gave up 6 bases and J gave up 6 bases; unmatched junction bases: 8. Germline CDR1 and CDR2: SNHLY and FYNNEI. The CDR3 has 14 residues. CDR3: CASSSQGYGNEQFF. CDR3 in DNA: TGTGCCAGCAGCTCACAGGGGTATGGCAATGAGCAGTTCTTC.

This sequence joins TRBV7-9 and TRBJ2-1; the D gene is possibly TRBD1 (5 bases). Germline-derived CDR1 and CDR2 are SEHNR and FQNEAQ (reference sequence). Trimming left V 2 bases short and J 12 bases short, with 17 bases between. This CDR3 region has 14 residues. This chain's CDR3 is CASSLLSRVPLQFF. In DNA form, the CDR3 reads TGTGCCAGCAGCTTACTTTCCAGGGTACCCCTGCAGTTCTTC.

The CDR3 DNA sequence: TGCGCCAGCAGCTACTATTCGAATGAAAAACTGTTTTTT. Encoded protein: CASSYYSNEKLFF. This sequence joins TRBV5-1 and TRBJ1-4; no definite D call. The V gene's germline CDR1 is SGHRS and CDR2 YFSETQ. CDR3 length equals 13 residues. The V and J ends lost 3 bases and 5 bases respectively, with 8 bases between them.

V and J are TRBV9 and TRBJ1-3; TRBD1 aligns across 9 bases. This CDR3 has 17 residues. Germline-derived CDR1 and CDR2 are SGDLS and YYNGEE. V lost 0 bases and J lost 0; bases outside the gene matches: 4. CDR3 nucleotide sequence: TGTGCCAGCAGCGTAGCTTGGGGACAGGGCTCTGGAAACACCATATATTTT. Residues: CASSVAWGQGSGNTIYF.

This chain links TRBV5-5 with TRBJ2-7, with 10 bases lining up with TRBD1. The CDR3 has 14 amino acids. The germline gives CDR1 SGHKS, CDR2 YYEKEE (reference sequence). V trimming: 4 bases; J trimming: 7 bases; junction bases outside the gene matches: 8. The CDR3 DNA sequence: TGTGCCAGCAGCAGGGACAGGGGAAAAACTGAGCAGTACTTC. Protein: CASSRDRGKTEQYF.